Given below is one TCR beta chain in context. Clones were sequenced by immunoSEQ multiplex PCR, and TCRdb holds only the in-frame ones, with some missing. This sample has tens of thousands of clones, with around nine tenths found just once. The source of the sample is a study of T cell changes during pregnancy in multiple sclerosis. The sequence was collected from a female donor with multiple sclerosis, enrolled in a pregnancy study. The source was CD8+ T cells from peripheral blood mononuclear cells, collected before pregnancy.

CDR3 loop: CASSESPWVAYSNQPQHF. The CDR3 DNA is TGTGCCAGCAGTGAGTCCCCCTGGGTAGCATATAGCAATCAGCCCCAGCATTTT. This chain joins TRBV2 and TRBJ1-5, with D unresolved. The germline CDR1 and CDR2 sequences are SNHLY and FYNNEI. This CDR3 has 18 residues. Deletions cut 3 bases from V and 0 bases from J, with 18 bases between.